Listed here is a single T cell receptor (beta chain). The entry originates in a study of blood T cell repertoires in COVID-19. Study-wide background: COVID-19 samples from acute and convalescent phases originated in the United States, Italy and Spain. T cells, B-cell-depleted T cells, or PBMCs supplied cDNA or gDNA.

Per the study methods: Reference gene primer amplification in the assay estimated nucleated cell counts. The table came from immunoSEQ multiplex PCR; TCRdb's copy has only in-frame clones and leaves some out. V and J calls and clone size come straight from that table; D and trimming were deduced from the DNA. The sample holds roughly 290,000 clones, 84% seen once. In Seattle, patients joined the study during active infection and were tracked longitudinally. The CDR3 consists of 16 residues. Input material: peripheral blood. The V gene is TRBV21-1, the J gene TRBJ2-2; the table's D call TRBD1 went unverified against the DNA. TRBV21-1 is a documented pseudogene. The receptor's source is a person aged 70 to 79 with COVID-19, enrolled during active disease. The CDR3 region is CASSKARGRFTGELFF. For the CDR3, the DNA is TGTGCCAGCAGCAAAGCCAGGGGGCGGTTCACCGGGGAGCTGTTTTTT.